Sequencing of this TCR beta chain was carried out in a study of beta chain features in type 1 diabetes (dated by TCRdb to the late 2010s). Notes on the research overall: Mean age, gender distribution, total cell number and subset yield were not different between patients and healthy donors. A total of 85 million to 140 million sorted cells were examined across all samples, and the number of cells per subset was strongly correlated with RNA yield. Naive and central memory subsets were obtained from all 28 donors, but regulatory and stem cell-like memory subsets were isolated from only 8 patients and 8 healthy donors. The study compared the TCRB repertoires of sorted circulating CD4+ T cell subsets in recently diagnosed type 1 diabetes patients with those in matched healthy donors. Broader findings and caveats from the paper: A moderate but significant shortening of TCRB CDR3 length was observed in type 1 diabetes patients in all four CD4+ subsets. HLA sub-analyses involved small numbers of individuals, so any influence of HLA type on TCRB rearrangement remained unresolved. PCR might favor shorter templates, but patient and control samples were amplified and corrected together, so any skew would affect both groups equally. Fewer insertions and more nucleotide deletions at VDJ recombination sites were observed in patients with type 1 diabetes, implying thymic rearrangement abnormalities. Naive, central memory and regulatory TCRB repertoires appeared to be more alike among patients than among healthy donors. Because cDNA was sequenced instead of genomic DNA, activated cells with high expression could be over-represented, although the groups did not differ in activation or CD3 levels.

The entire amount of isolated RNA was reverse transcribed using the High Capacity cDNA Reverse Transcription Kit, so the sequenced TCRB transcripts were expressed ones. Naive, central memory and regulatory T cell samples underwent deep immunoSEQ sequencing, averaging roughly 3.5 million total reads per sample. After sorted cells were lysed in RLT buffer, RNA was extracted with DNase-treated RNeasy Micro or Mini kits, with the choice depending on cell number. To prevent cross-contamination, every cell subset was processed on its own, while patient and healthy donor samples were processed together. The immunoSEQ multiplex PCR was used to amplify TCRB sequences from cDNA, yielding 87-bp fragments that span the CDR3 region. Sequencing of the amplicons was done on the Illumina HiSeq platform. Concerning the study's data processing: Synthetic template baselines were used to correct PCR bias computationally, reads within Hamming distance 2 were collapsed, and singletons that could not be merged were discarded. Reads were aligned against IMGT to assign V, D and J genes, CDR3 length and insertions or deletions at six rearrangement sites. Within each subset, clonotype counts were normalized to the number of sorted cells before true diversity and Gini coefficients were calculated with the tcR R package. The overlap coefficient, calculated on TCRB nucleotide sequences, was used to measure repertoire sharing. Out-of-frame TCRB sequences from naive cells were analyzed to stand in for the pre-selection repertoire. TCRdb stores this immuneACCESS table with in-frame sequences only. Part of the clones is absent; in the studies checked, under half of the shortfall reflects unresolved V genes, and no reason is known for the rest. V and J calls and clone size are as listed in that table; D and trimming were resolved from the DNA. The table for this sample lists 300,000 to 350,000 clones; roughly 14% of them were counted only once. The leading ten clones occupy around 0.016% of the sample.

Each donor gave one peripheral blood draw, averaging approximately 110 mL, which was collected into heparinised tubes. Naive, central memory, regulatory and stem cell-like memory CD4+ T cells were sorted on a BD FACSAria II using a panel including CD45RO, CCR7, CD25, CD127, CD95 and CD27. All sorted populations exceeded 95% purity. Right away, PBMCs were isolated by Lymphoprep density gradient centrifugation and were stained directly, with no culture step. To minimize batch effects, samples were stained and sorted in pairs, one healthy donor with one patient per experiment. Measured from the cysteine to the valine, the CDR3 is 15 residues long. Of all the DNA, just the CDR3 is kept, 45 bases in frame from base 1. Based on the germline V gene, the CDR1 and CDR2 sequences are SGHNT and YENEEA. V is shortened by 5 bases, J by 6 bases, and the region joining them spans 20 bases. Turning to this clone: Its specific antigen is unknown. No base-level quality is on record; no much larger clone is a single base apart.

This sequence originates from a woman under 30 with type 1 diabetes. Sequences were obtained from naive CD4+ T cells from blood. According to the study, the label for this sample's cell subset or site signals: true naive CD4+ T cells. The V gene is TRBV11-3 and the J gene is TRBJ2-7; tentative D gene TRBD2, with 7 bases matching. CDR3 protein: CASSPNHGGASEQYV. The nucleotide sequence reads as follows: TGTGCCAGCAGCCCGAACCATGGGGGGGCGAGCGAGCAGTACGTC.